This record covers a single T cell receptor beta chain. The target antigen is unknown. TCRdb keeps only in-frame clones here, not all; method: immunoSEQ multiplex PCR. The data show 20,000 to 25,000 clones, about 79% seen once. This sample is drawn from a study of OX40 agonist ivuxolimab in advanced cancers. The wider study: Participants averaged approximately 60 years of age (range 23 to 79) and were roughly 83% male. Partial responses were seen in three patients, one with hepatocellular carcinoma and two with cutaneous melanoma. People who had prior anti-PD-1, anti-PD-L1 or anti-CTLA-4 therapy could take part, and 40% had some.

This CDR3 region has 11 residues. The V and J ends lost 6 bases and 6 bases respectively, with 6 bases between them. The germline gives CDR1 MNHEY, CDR2 SMNVEV (reference sequence). Overall study findings and caveats: Within 6 weeks, CD4+ and CD8+ blood T cells expanded clonally at 0.1 to 3.0 mg/kg.

The receptor comes from an adult with an advanced solid tumor such as melanoma, head and neck, liver or kidney cancer. The sequences come from CD4+ or CD8+ T cells sorted from blood, collected in a trial of the OX40 agonist ivuxolimab. The V call is TRBV27, the J call TRBJ2-1, with a possible D match to TRBD2 (6 bases). CDR3 amino acids: CASRGGNEQFF. The CDR3 region has the DNA TGTGCCAGCAGGGGGGGCAATGAGCAGTTCTTC.